A single sample is the source of the 6 T cell receptor beta chains below, sequenced in a study of blood T cell repertoires in COVID-19. The method was immunoSEQ multiplex PCR; TCRdb's version includes in-frame clones alone and lacks a portion of them. The data show around 340,000 clones, about nine tenths seen once. The sequenced sample consisted of PBMCs or T cells enriched from blood (not recorded which). The source is a woman aged 25 to 39 who had been exposed to COVID-19.

This chain joins TRBV18 and TRBJ1-4; TRBD1 matches at 8 bases. J gave up 7 bases and V 8 bases, and 9 bases lay outside the gene matches. The germline CDR1 and CDR2 sequences are KGHSH and LQKENI. This CDR3 comprises 14 residues. CDR3 nucleotide sequence: TGTGCCAGCCGCTCGTCGGGACAGGCTGAAAAACTGTTTTTT. Protein sequence: CASRSSGQAEKLFF.

The DNA of the CDR3 is TGTGCCACCTCCGGGGGAGGGCGCACCGGGGAGCTGTTTTTT. Translating it yields CATSGGGRTGELFF. V gene TRBV15 combines with J gene TRBJ2-2, with 7 bases matching TRBD2. The V segment lost 8 bases and the J segment 4 bases; nucleotides outside the gene matches: 7. The CDR3 consists of 14 residues. Germline loops: CDR1 LNHNV, CDR2 YYDKDF (reference sequence).

This chain uses TRBV18 with TRBJ1-5, with 7 bases that match TRBD1. Per the germline V gene, CDR1 is KGHSH and CDR2 is LQKENI. The CDR3 has 14 residues. The J segment lost 5 bases and the V segment lost 1 base, leaving 2 bases of the junction unmatched. The CDR3 reads CASSPLQGDQPQHF. The CDR3 DNA follows: TGTGCCAGCTCACCACTTCAGGGGGATCAGCCCCAGCATTTT. Supplemented by reference TRBV18 and TRBJ1-5, the full variable domain reads NAGVMQNPRHLVRRRGQEARLRCSPMKGHSHVYWYRQLPEEGLKFMVYLQKENIIDESGMPKERFSAEFPKEGPSILRIQQVVRGDSAAYFCASSPLQGDQPQHFGDGTRLSIL.

The chain recombines TRBV18 with TRBJ1-5; maybe TRBD1 (5 bases). The length of the CDR3 is 15 residues. Trimming left V 3 bases short and J 0 bases short, with 9 bases between. CDR1 and CDR2 from the germline V gene are KGHSH and LQKENI. CDR3 in amino acids: CASSPREYSNQPQHF. The CDR3 nucleotides read TGTGCCAGCTCACCCAGGGAATATAGCAATCAGCCCCAGCATTTT. Complete variable domain (other parts from reference TRBV18 and TRBJ1-5): NAGVMQNPRHLVRRRGQEARLRCSPMKGHSHVYWYRQLPEEGLKFMVYLQKENIIDESGMPKERFSAEFPKEGPSILRIQQVVRGDSAAYFCASSPREYSNQPQHFGDGTRLSIL.

The chain has TRBV5-1 and TRBJ1-1; possibly TRBD1 for D (5 bases). V lost 0 bases to trimming and J lost 5 bases, with 14 bases between them. Germline lookup yields CDR1 SGHRS and CDR2 YFSETQ. This CDR3 contains 15 residues. CDR3 nucleotide sequence: TGCGCCAGCAGCTTGGTTGGGGCCCAGGGTACTGAAGCTTTCTTT. Protein sequence: CASSLVGAQGTEAFF.

The chain employs TRBV28 and TRBJ1-2; a possible D gene is TRBD1 (6 bases). The germline V and J ends were trimmed by 4 bases and 8 bases, with 14 bases remaining between them. The CDR3 sequence is 13 residues long. Per the germline V gene, CDR1 is MDHEN and CDR2 is SYDVKM. Written as DNA, the CDR3 is TGTGCCAGCAGTTCCCTGTCGGGGACAGGCTACACCTTC. This translates into CASSSLSGTGYTF.